Listed here are 22 T cell receptor beta chains from one sample, sequenced in a study of naive and memory T cell subsets. TCR cDNA received a 3' ligated oligonucleotide that carried a UMI. The SP2 primer and nested alpha and beta constant region primers amplified ligated cDNA in four rounds. TCRdb processed the 5' RACE reads anew with MiXCR; each CDR3 protein has one entry. The table records 55,000 to 65,000 distinct CDR3 sequences, 6.5% to 9% of them present only once. All receptors come from a female donor in good health.

This clonotype occurred many times. The gene calls are TRBV20-1 and TRBJ2-7, with a weak D call TRBD2 (5 bases). V was trimmed by 0 bases and J by 6 bases, leaving 12 bases between them. CDR3 length equals 13 residues. Germline V gene lookup returns CDR1 DFQATT and CDR2 SNEGSKA (reference sequence). The CDR3 here is CSARDEVGAEQYF. CDR3 DNA: TGCAGTGCTAGAGATGAGGTGGGAGCCGAGCAGTACTTC.

This clonotype appeared a few times. J is TRBJ2-3 and V is TRBV5-1; maybe TRBD2 (5 bases). The CDR3 sequence is 14 residues long. The germline CDR1 and CDR2 sequences are SGHRS and YFSETQ. V lost 3 bases and J 2 bases, leaving 10 bases between the germline ends. CDR3: CASSSGILTDTQYF. The DNA for the CDR3 is TGCGCCAGCAGCTCCGGGATCCTCACAGATACGCAGTATTTT.

This chain connects TRBV5-1 to TRBJ2-3; a possible D gene is TRBD1 (5 bases). Germline V gene sequence: CDR1 SGHRS, CDR2 YFSETQ. The V and J ends lost 0 bases and 5 bases respectively, with 25 bases between them. This CDR3 is built from 19 residues. CDR3 DNA: TGCGCCAGCAGCTTGGTCGGTTTGGCAGGGCGATCCGAAAAAGATACGCAGTATTTT. Amino acids: CASSLVGLAGRSEKDTQYF.

V is TRBV21-1 and J is TRBJ1-1. TRBV21-1 is annotated as a pseudogene. The CDR3 is made up of 16 amino acids. CDR3 nucleotide sequence: TGTGCCAGCAGCAAAGCTGGCAAGGTTTGGTTAACTGAAGCTTTCTTT. Translated, it gives CASSKAGKVWLTEAFF.

The sample holds many counts of this clonotype. The gene calls are TRBV12-3 or TRBV12-4 and TRBJ1-5, with D unclear. There are 15 residues in the CDR3. V was pared by 3 bases and J by 0 bases, with 9 bases between. CDR3 protein: CASSFRESSNQPQHF. CDR3 DNA sequence: TGTGCCAGCAGTTTCCGGGAAAGTAGCAATCAGCCCCAGCATTTT.

This clonotype has just a few counts. The V and J genes are TRBV2 and TRBJ2-5, with TRBD1 matching over 8 bases. V gave up 7 bases and J gave up 1 base; unmatched junction bases: 8. Germline V gives CDR1 SNHLY, CDR2 FYNNEI. The CDR3 is 15 residues long. CDR3 nucleotides: TGTGCCAGCAATGGACTGGGACAGGTCCAAGAGACCCAGTACTTC. Its protein product is CASNGLGQVQETQYF.

This clonotype was detected a few times. The chain employs TRBV6-5 and TRBJ2-5; possible D gene TRBD1, 5 bases. Trimming took 6 bases from V and 1 from J, leaving 12 bases between them. Germline V gene lookup returns CDR1 MNHEY and CDR2 SVGAGI. The CDR3 is made up of 14 amino acids. The chain's CDR3 is CASSATAIQETQYF. CDR3 sequence (DNA): TGTGCCAGCAGCGCGACAGCGATCCAAGAGACCCAGTACTTC.

The sample holds a few counts of this clonotype. J is TRBJ2-1 and V is TRBV6-1; 9 bases align to TRBD2. V lost 3 bases and J lost 7; bases outside the gene matches: 10. Germline assignment: CDR1 MNHNS and CDR2 SASEGT. The CDR3 is 16 residues long. CDR3 nucleotides: TGTGCCAGCAGTGAGTACAGCGGGAGGATAGAGAATGAGCAGTTCTTC. Encoded protein: CASSEYSGRIENEQFF.

V and J are TRBV27 and TRBJ2-1; 9 nucleotides match TRBD2. J gave up 4 bases and V 1 base, and 5 bases lay outside the gene matches. This CDR3 contains 16 residues. Germline loops: CDR1 MNHEY, CDR2 SMNVEV (reference sequence). The DNA for the CDR3 is TGTGCCAGCAGTTTATTAGCGGGAGTACGGTACAATGAGCAGTTCTTC. Translating gives CASSLLAGVRYNEQFF.

There are a few counts of this clonotype. The gene calls are TRBV20-1 and TRBJ2-4, with 13 bases lining up with TRBD2. After removal of 7 bases from V and 1 base from J, the junction contained 13 bases not matched to a gene. This CDR3 is built from 18 residues. Germline CDR1 reads DFQATT; CDR2 reads SNEGSKA (reference sequence). The CDR3 sequence is CSGSWTSGGRVAKNIQYF. The CDR3 bases are TGCAGTGGGTCCTGGACTAGCGGGGGTAGGGTGGCCAAAAACATTCAGTACTTC.

This clonotype was recorded a few times. This chain connects TRBV6-1 to TRBJ2-1; 8 bases are shared with TRBD2. Germline V lookup: CDR1 MNHNS, CDR2 SASEGT. The trim removed 2 bases at V and 12 bases at J, leaving 6 bases unmatched. This CDR3 is built from 13 residues. The CDR3 nucleotides are TGTGCCAGCAGTGAAACGAGCGGGAGTGGGCAGTTCTTC. It is translated as CASSETSGSGQFF.

This clonotype was observed at least ten times. This chain joins TRBV4-1 and TRBJ1-1, with a possible D match to TRBD1 (5 bases). Germline V gene data show CDR1 as MGHRA and CDR2 as YSYEKL. Deletions cut 0 bases from V and 3 bases from J, with 17 bases between. This CDR3 region has 17 residues. This CDR3 is CASSQELTGDLYTEAFF. The CDR3 DNA is TGCGCCAGCAGCCAAGAACTGACGGGGGATCTGTACACTGAAGCTTTCTTT.

This clonotype was found many times. The chain is built from TRBV2 and TRBJ2-7; 8 bases line up with TRBD2. V shed 3 bases and J 0 bases; nucleotides not matched to a gene: 7. The CDR3 extends over 16 amino acids. CDR1 SNHLY and CDR2 FYNNEI come from the germline V gene. CDR3 DNA sequence: TGTGCCAGCAGTGATATTGGCGGGGGGAGCTCCTACGAGCAGTACTTC. Its protein product is CASSDIGGGSSYEQYF.

This clonotype was seen a few times. With a much larger clone just one base away, this may be a read error. This rearrangement joins TRBV28 to TRBJ1-6, with 9 bases identical to TRBD1. From germline, CDR1 is MDHEN and CDR2 SYDVKM. CDR3 length equals 14 residues. The CDR3 nucleotides read TGTGCCAGCAGTCTAGGGACAGGGAATTCACCCCTCAACTTT. Translated: CASSLGTGNSPLNF.

By proportion, this clonotype is medium-sized (0.01 to 0.1%). The gene calls are TRBV3-1 and TRBJ2-3; TRBD2 matches at 8 bases. CDR3 length equals 15 residues. V lost 4 bases and J lost 0; bases outside the gene matches: 3. Germline CDR1 reads LGHDT; CDR2 reads YNNKEL (reference sequence). The CDR3 DNA reads TGTGCCAGCAGCCCCACTAGCGGAAGCACAGATACGCAGTATTTT. Translation: CASSPTSGSTDTQYF.

This clonotype was observed many times. The chain joins TRBV6-5 to TRBJ1-5; 7 positions agree with TRBD1. Germline trimming cut 0 bases from V and 9 bases from J; bases unmatched to any gene: 2. Per the germline V gene, CDR1 is MNHEY and CDR2 is SVGAGI. The CDR3 consists of 13 residues. DNA for the CDR3: TGTGCCAGCAGTTACTCGACAGGGAGGCCCCAGCATTTT. Protein product: CASSYSTGRPQHF.

This clonotype was seen only a few times. The chain is built from TRBV7-3 and TRBJ2-1, with 10 nucleotides matching TRBD2. Germline V gene data show CDR1 as SGHTA and CDR2 as FQGTGA. Trimming took 5 bases from V and 0 from J; bases not matched to a gene: 4. The CDR3 is made up of 16 amino acids. The CDR3, as DNA: TGTGCCAGCAGCCCTAGCGGGGGCGGCTCCTACAATGAGCAGTTCTTC. It encodes CASSPSGGGSYNEQFF.

J is TRBJ2-1 and V is TRBV7-2; no definite D call. Germline-derived CDR1 and CDR2 are SGHTA and FQGNSA. Trimming took 7 bases from V and 7 from J, leaving 17 bases between them. This CDR3 region has 14 residues. CDR3 DNA: TGTGCCAGCACGCCCCGGTTTCTTGAGAATGAGCAGTTCTTC. Amino acids: CASTPRFLENEQFF.

This clonotype was found a few times. The genes are TRBV28 and TRBJ1-2, with D hard to call. The germline gives CDR1 MDHEN, CDR2 SYDVKM. V was shortened by 6 bases and J by 4 bases, with 9 bases between the two germline ends. The CDR3 has 12 residues. This CDR3 is CASSRSSYGYTF. CDR3 DNA: TGTGCCAGCAGCCGGTCTAGCTATGGCTACACCTTC.

Only a few counts were recorded for this clonotype. V is TRBV20-1 and J is TRBJ2-1; TRBD2 matches 10 bases. In germline, CDR1 is DFQATT, CDR2 SNEGSKA (reference sequence). The V segment lost 4 bases and the J segment 4 bases; nucleotides outside the gene matches: 10. The CDR3 is made up of 16 amino acids. CDR3 nucleotide sequence: TGCAGTGCTACCGCGAAAATAGCGGGGGGTTACAATGAGCAGTTCTTC. Protein product: CSATAKIAGGYNEQFF.

Many counts were recorded for this clonotype. The genes are TRBV7-2 and TRBJ2-1; the match to TRBD2 covers 13 bases. CDR1 SGHTA and CDR2 FQGNSA come from the germline V gene. V was pared by 5 bases and J by 9 bases, with 7 bases of the junction left unmatched. There are 15 residues in the CDR3. This chain's CDR3 is CASSPGLAGSSEQFF. DNA for the CDR3: TGTGCCAGCAGCCCGGGACTAGCGGGAAGTAGTGAGCAGTTCTTC.

In nucleotides, the CDR3 is TGCAGCGTTGCTCTGACTAGCGGGGGGCCATCCGCCGGGGAGCTGTTTTTT. Encoded protein: CSVALTSGGPSAGELFF. The chain links TRBV29-1 to TRBJ2-2, with 13 bases fitting TRBD2. Germline CDR1 and CDR2: SQVTM and ANQGSEA. The trim removed 4 bases at V and 6 bases at J, leaving 11 bases unmatched. This CDR3 is 17 amino acids long.